This is a list of T cell receptor beta chains from one sample in a study of OX40 agonist ivuxolimab in advanced cancers. Profiling relied on immunoSEQ multiplex PCR, and the TCRdb table lists in-frame clones only, not all of them. Among about 95,000 clones listed, approximately 89% were seen once. The sequencing used CD4+ or CD8+ T cells sorted from blood, collected in a trial of the OX40 agonist ivuxolimab. The receptors derive from an adult with an advanced solid tumor such as melanoma, head and neck, liver or kidney cancer. Both conserved end residues are part of each CDR3. The D gene is left open where the match is weak. A row's size may be missing; if present it is once, few, many or a size class.

CATILPANTGELFF,TGTGCCACCATCCTTCCGGCAAACACCGGGGAGCTGTTTTTT,TRBJ2-2,14,.,.,TRBV6-6
CASSFTGNYGYTF,TGTGCCAGCAGTTTTACAGGGAACTATGGCTACACCTTC,TRBJ1-2,13,.,.,TRBV28
CASSPGPSPALNEQFF,TGTGCCAGCTCACCAGGGCCTAGCCCGGCCCTCAATGAGCAGTTCTTC,TRBJ2-1,16,.,.,TRBV18
CASSLLAGGINEQFF,TGTGCCAGCAGCTTATTAGCGGGGGGGATCAATGAGCAGTTCTTC,TRBJ2-1,15,.,TRBD2,TRBV9
CASSLGQLSNQPQHF,TGTGCCAGCTCACTGGGGCAGCTTAGCAATCAGCCCCAGCATTTT,TRBJ1-5,15,once,.,TRBV18
CASSLRLAGLGELFF,TGTGCCAGCAGCTTACGTCTGGCAGGTCTAGGGGAGCTGTTTTTT,TRBJ2-2,15,.,.,TRBV7-2
CASSLAGVQYEQYF,TGTGCCAGCAGCCTAGCGGGGGTTCAGTACGAGCAGTACTTC,TRBJ2-7,14,.,TRBD2,TRBV7-2
CASSLIFEGANSYEQYF,TGTGCCAGCTCACTCATATTTGAGGGGGCCAACTCCTACGAGCAGTACTTC,TRBJ2-7,17,.,TRBD1,TRBV18
CASSQQTGGFYEQYF,TGCGCCAGCAGCCAACAGACAGGGGGTTTCTACGAGCAGTACTTC,TRBJ2-7,15,.,TRBD1,TRBV4-3
CATSRDNGRNYGYTF,TGTGCCACCAGCAGAGACAATGGACGGAACTATGGCTACACCTTC,TRBJ1-2,15,.,.,TRBV15
CASSLMNSGVHTEAFF,TGTGCCAGCAGCTTAATGAACAGTGGGGTGCACACTGAAGCTTTCTTT,TRBJ1-1,16,.,.,TRBV7-2
CASSFPSDEQFF,TGCGCCAGCAGTTTTCCCTCCGATGAGCAGTTCTTC,TRBJ2-1,12,.,.,TRBV5-1
CASSMDRRAHYGYTF,TGTGCCAGTAGTATGGACAGGAGGGCGCACTATGGCTACACCTTC,TRBJ1-2,15,once,TRBD1,TRBV19
CASSLDPGPNYGYTF,TGTGCCAGCAGCTTAGATCCAGGGCCCAACTATGGCTACACCTTC,TRBJ1-2,15,.,.,TRBV7-2
CASSFAGTANTGELFF,TGCGCCAGCAGCTTCGCCGGGACAGCGAACACCGGGGAGCTGTTTTTT,TRBJ2-2,16,.,TRBD1,TRBV5-1
CAWATAGHRLYGYTF,TGTGCCTGGGCCACCGCGGGACATCGCCTCTATGGCTACACCTTC,TRBJ1-2,15,.,.,TRBV30
CASSQDRYGYTF,TGCGCCAGCAGCCAAGATCGGTATGGCTACACCTTC,TRBJ1-2,12,.,.,TRBV4-3
CASRRDSLGEAFF,TGTGCCAGCAGACGGGACAGCTTGGGTGAAGCTTTCTTT,TRBJ1-1,13,.,TRBD1,TRBV6-5
CASSQLAGVYEQYF,TGTGCCAGCAGCCAACTAGCGGGAGTTTACGAGCAGTACTTC,TRBJ2-7,14,.,TRBD2,TRBV7-2
CASSRRPSGTSYNEQFF,TGTGCCAGCAGCCGGAGGCCTAGCGGGACCTCCTACAATGAGCAGTTCTTC,TRBJ2-1,17,.,TRBD2,TRBV7-9
CATSRDLVVRGHRDGYTF,TGTGCCACCAGCAGAGATCTAGTTGTGAGGGGACACAGGGATGGCTACACCTTC,TRBJ1-2,18,.,.,TRBV15
CSAEPGRGSNYGYTF,TGCAGCGCCGAGCCGGGACGCGGGTCTAACTATGGCTACACCTTC,TRBJ1-2,15,.,.,TRBV29-1
CASSIARLAGTDTQYF,TGTGCCAGTAGTATTGCCCGACTAGCGGGAACAGATACGCAGTATTTT,TRBJ2-3,16,once,TRBD2,TRBV19
CSARRGETQYF,TGCAGTGCTAGACGGGGGGAGACCCAGTACTTC,TRBJ2-5,11,.,.,TRBV20-1
CASSVSGLAAYNEQFF,TGTGCCAGCAGCGTTTCGGGACTAGCGGCATACAATGAGCAGTTCTTC,TRBJ2-1,16,.,TRBD2,TRBV9
CASSEVNRGAYGYTF,TGTGCCAGCAGTGAAGTAAACAGGGGGGCTTATGGCTACACCTTC,TRBJ1-2,15,.,TRBD1,TRBV6-1
CASGSANKDSSLNQPQHF,TGTGCTAGTGGTTCGGCGAATAAGGACAGCAGTTTAAATCAGCCCCAGCATTTT,TRBJ1-5,18,.,.,TRBV12-5
CASSILGGSSYNSPLHF,TGTGCCAGTAGTATCCTTGGTGGAAGCTCCTATAATTCACCCCTCCACTTT,TRBJ1-6,17,.,.,TRBV19
CASSLRMRVRFF,TGTGCCAGCAGCTTGAGGATGAGGGTGCGGTTCTTC,TRBJ2-1,12,.,.,TRBV5-8
CASSLASGGADEQFF,TGTGCCAGCAGCTTAGCGAGCGGGGGGGCCGATGAGCAGTTCTTC,TRBJ2-1,15,once,TRBD2,TRBV7-9
CASSRTGFTGELFF,TGTGCCAGCAGCAGGACAGGCTTCACCGGGGAGCTGTTTTTT,TRBJ2-2,14,.,TRBD1,TRBV11-2
CASSLDRVGDF,TGTGCCAGCAGCTTGGACAGGGTCGGGGACTTC,TRBJ2-7,11,.,.,TRBV5-8
CASSAKRTSSGNEQFF,TGTGCCAGTAGTGCTAAAAGGACTAGTTCTGGCAATGAGCAGTTCTTC,TRBJ2-1,16,once,TRBD2,TRBV19
CASSPGQGAWSPLHF,TGTGCCAGCAGCCCGGGGCAGGGGGCTTGGTCACCCCTCCACTTT,TRBJ1-6,15,.,TRBD1,TRBV5-6
CAWSTRIATEAFF,TGTGCCTGGAGTACGAGGATTGCCACTGAAGCTTTCTTT,TRBJ1-1,13,once,.,TRBV30
CASRDREHGYTF,TGTGCCAGCAGGGACAGGGAGCATGGCTACACCTTC,TRBJ1-2,12,.,TRBD1,TRBV6-5
CASSQVSSNQPQHF,TGTGCCAGCAGCCAAGTGTCCTCTAATCAGCCCCAGCATTTT,TRBJ1-5,14,.,.,TRBV4-2
CASSPDSPTNEKLFF,TGTGCCAGCTCGCCCGACAGCCCAACTAATGAAAAACTGTTTTTT,TRBJ1-4,15,.,.,TRBV18
CASSLQGPFSGANVLTF,TGCGCCAGCAGCCTCCAGGGACCCTTTTCTGGGGCCAACGTCCTGACTTTC,TRBJ2-6,17,.,.,TRBV5-1
CASRWKGGVQPQHF,TGTGCCAGCAGGTGGAAGGGGGGGGTCCAGCCCCAGCATTTT,TRBJ1-5,14,.,.,TRBV6-6
CASSLTIEGFGYTF,TGTGCCAGCAGCTTAACGATCGAAGGGTTTGGCTACACCTTC,TRBJ1-2,14,.,.,TRBV7-2
CASSQVNTEAFF,TGTGCCAGCAGCCAAGTGAACACTGAAGCTTTCTTT,TRBJ1-1,12,.,.,TRBV4-2
CASSLVGGTGANVLTF,TGTGCCAGCAGCTTAGTTGGGGGTACTGGGGCCAACGTCCTGACTTTC,TRBJ2-6,16,.,.,TRBV7-2
CASSLTTASGRWGGELFF,TGTGCCAGCAGCCTCACAACGGCGAGCGGGAGGTGGGGCGGGGAGCTGTTTTTT,TRBJ2-2,18,.,TRBD2,TRBV4-2
CASRLAVDPSYEQYF,TGTGCAAGTCGCTTAGCGGTAGATCCCTCCTACGAGCAGTACTTC,TRBJ2-7,15,once,.,TRBV12-2
CASSELGYGYTF,TGCGCCAGCAGCGAGCTCGGCTATGGCTACACCTTC,TRBJ1-2,12,.,.,TRBV5-1
CASSTGPTSKQYF,TGTGCCAGTAGTACCGGGCCAACCTCGAAGCAGTACTTC,TRBJ2-7,13,.,.,TRBV19